A single T cell receptor beta chain is shown here with its context. This sample is part of a study of blood T cell repertoires in COVID-19. Across the whole study: Whether acute or convalescent, the COVID-19 samples came from the United States, Italy and Spain.

How the authors handled the data: For nucleated cells, counts were estimated from reference gene primer amplification. The data were produced by immunoSEQ multiplex PCR, yet TCRdb's version contains in-frame clones alone and is incomplete. V, J and clone size were drawn from that table, and D and trimming were deduced from the DNA. The sample includes approximately 150,000 clones, 80% to 90% of them seen just once. From germline, CDR1 is MDHEN and CDR2 SYDVKM. Trimming cost V 7 bases and J 4 bases, with 10 bases left between them. CDR3 length: 12 residues. The rearrangement joins TRBV28 to TRBJ1-2; D unresolved. The sample comprised peripheral blood. The origin of this receptor is a woman of 80 years or more with acute or convalescent COVID-19. The CDR3 is CASNKAGYGYTF. The CDR3 nucleotides are TGTGCCAGCAATAAGGCGGGCTATGGCTACACCTTC.